The text below deals with one TCR beta chain. Its target is not known. The V gene lost 0 bases and the J gene lost 2 bases, with 25 bases spanning the gap. Germline values: CDR1 ENHRY, CDR2 SYGVKD. The length of the CDR3 is 20 residues. CDR3-region Arm-PCR and iRepertoire HTBI primers produced the TCR beta libraries. TCRdb used MiXCR to reprocess the multiplex PCR reads, holding one entry per CDR3 protein. The table shows approximately 500,000 distinct CDR3 sequences, with 20% to 25% occurring only once. Regarding time point: persistent/refractory GD, antithyroid drugs over 5 years with positive TRAb. Researchers made the TCR library from RNA that was extracted from PBMCs. The data stem from a study of regulatory T cells in long-lasting Graves disease. Overall study findings and caveats: Persistent cases favored TRBV28, TRBJ1-2 and TRBJ2-5.

The TCR comes from a female donor with Graves disease. The V gene is TRBV10-3, the J gene TRBJ1-2, with D possibly TRBD1 on 6 matching bases. The material sequenced was peripheral blood mononuclear cells (PBMCs), taken when the disease was refractory, from a patient treated with antithyroid drugs. The CDR3 sequence: CAISESLFTGRNLSNYGYTF. In nucleotides, the CDR3 is TGTGCCATCAGTGAGTCGCTATTTACAGGGAGGAACCTCTCCAACTATGGCTACACCTTC.